The 6 T cell receptor beta chains below all came from one sample that was sequenced in a study of blood T cell repertoires in COVID-19. Clones were read by immunoSEQ multiplex PCR, and TCRdb kept only the in-frame ones, dropping some. Found here are roughly 250,000 clones, around 82% of them singletons; the top ten hold 8% to 9.5%. The source material was peripheral blood. The receptors here all came from a human donor in a cohort sampled during active COVID-19.

The chain employs TRBV12-3 or TRBV12-4 and TRBJ1-4; D is unresolved. V lost 1 base and J 8 bases, leaving 8 bases between the germline ends. This CDR3 is built from 13 residues. CDR3 DNA sequence: TGTGCCAGCAGTTTAGTCGGTCCCGAAAAACTGTTTTTT. Its protein product is CASSLVGPEKLFF.

This clone has only a few counts. The V call is TRBV7-2, the J call TRBJ2-1; 11 bases are a match to TRBD2. V dropped 5 bases and J dropped 9; count of bases not matched to a gene: 6. The V gene's germline CDR1 is SGHTA and CDR2 FQGNSA. CDR3 length: 14 amino acids. The CDR3 is CASSPLAGGSEQFF. The DNA of the CDR3 is TGTGCCAGCAGCCCCCTAGCGGGAGGTAGTGAGCAGTTCTTC.

This chain uses TRBV5-1 with TRBJ2-1, with 9 bases aligning to TRBD1. Germline CDR1 and CDR2: SGHRS and YFSETQ. After removal of 1 base from V and 8 bases from J, the junction contained 7 bases not matched to a gene. The CDR3 loop spans 15 amino acids. The CDR3: CASSLRQGVKDEQFF. The CDR3 DNA follows: TGCGCCAGCAGCTTGAGACAGGGGGTCAAGGATGAGCAGTTCTTC.

The CDR3 loop reads CASSPGGQSNEKLFF. The CDR3 DNA sequence: TGCGCCAGCAGCCCCGGTGGGCAGTCAAATGAAAAACTGTTTTTT. This sequence joins TRBV4-1 and TRBJ1-4, with unresolved D. The CDR3 runs to 15 residues. V lost 4 bases to trimming and J lost 5 bases, with 14 bases between them. Germline assignment: CDR1 MGHRA and CDR2 YSYEKL.

CDR3: CASSFLGVLRETQYF. Written as DNA, the CDR3 is TGCGCCAGCAGCTTTTTAGGGGTTTTGAGAGAGACCCAGTACTTC. V is TRBV5-1 and J is TRBJ2-5, with D possibly TRBD1 on 5 matching bases. The CDR3 contains 15 residues. From germline, CDR1 is SGHRS and CDR2 YFSETQ. V shed 2 bases and J shed 4 bases, with 15 bases lying between them. The full variable domain, in which reference TRBV5-1 and TRBJ2-5 provide the parts outside the CDR3, is KAGVTQTPRYLIKTRGQQVTLSCSPISGHRSVSWYQQTPGQGLQFLFEYFSETQRNKGNFPGRFSGRQFSNSRSEMNVSTLELGDSALYLCASSFLGVLRETQYFGPGTRLLVL.

V gene TRBV5-1 combines with J gene TRBJ1-3; D gene unclear. CDR3 length: 16 amino acids. The germline V gene encodes CDR1 SGHRS and CDR2 YFSETQ. Trimming removed 0 bases from V and 1 base from J, with 11 bases in between. CDR3 in DNA: TGCGCCAGCAGCTTGGAGAGCCTCCGGTCTGGAAACACCATATATTTT. This codes for CASSLESLRSGNTIYF.